The entry below gives a single TCR beta chain sequence along with its context. Per the original data handling: Quantification of nucleated cells was approximated via reference gene primer amplification. Profiling relied on immunoSEQ multiplex PCR, and the TCRdb table lists in-frame clones only, not all of them. V and J calls and clone size are as listed in that table; D and trimming were resolved from the DNA. The data show over 95,000 clones, over 70% seen once. The data belong to a study of blood T cell repertoires in COVID-19. Study-wide background: In each case, the material was cDNA or gDNA derived from T cells, B-cell-depleted T cells, or PBMCs.

Sequencing was carried out using peripheral blood. This TCR derives from a man aged 45-65 years with acute or convalescent COVID-19.

The CDR3 DNA reads as TGTGCCAGCCGAATGACGGGATTTGGGGTCTATGGCTACACCTTC. It yields the protein CASRMTGFGVYGYTF. This rearrangement joins TRBV7-9 to TRBJ1-2; D gene unclear. Per germline, CDR1 SEHNR and CDR2 FQNEAQ (reference sequence). CDR3 length: 15 residues. The V end was cut by 8 bases, the J end by 4 bases, with 20 bases between. Using reference TRBV7-9 and TRBJ1-2 for the parts outside the CDR3, the full variable domain is DTGVSQNPRHKITKRGQNVTFRCDPISEHNRLYWYRQTLGQGPEFLTYFQNEAQLEKSRLLSDRFSAERPKGSFSTLEIQRTEQGDSAMYLCASRMTGFGVYGYTFGSGTRLTVV.